The next 3 T cell receptor beta chains were all read from a single sample in a study of T cell changes during pregnancy in multiple sclerosis. Clones were sequenced by immunoSEQ multiplex PCR, and TCRdb holds only the in-frame ones, with some missing. The profile covers approximately 37,000 clones, with roughly nine tenths appearing a single time and roughly 1.1% taken by the ten largest. The sequenced sample was CD4+ T cells from peripheral blood mononuclear cells, obtained in the first trimester of pregnancy. These receptors came from a female donor with multiple sclerosis, enrolled in a pregnancy study.

This clone has a single count. This rearrangement joins TRBV7-2 to TRBJ2-7, with 9 bases identical to TRBD1. The CDR3 extends over 12 amino acids. CDR1 SGHTA and CDR2 FQGNSA come from the germline V gene. Trimming took 4 bases from V and 7 from J; bases not matched to a gene: 2. The chain's CDR3 is CASSWGTGEQYF. CDR3 bases: TGTGCCAGCAGCTGGGGGACAGGGGAGCAGTACTTC.

This sequence joins TRBV10-2 and TRBJ2-7, with D tentatively TRBD2 (5 bases). Trimming cost V 4 bases and J 1 base, with 8 bases left between them. CDR1 and CDR2 from the germline V gene are WSHSY and SAAADI. This CDR3 is 13 amino acids long. CDR3 coding DNA: TGCGCCAGCAGTGGGACGGGATCCTACGAGCAGTACTTC. Amino acids: CASSGTGSYEQYF.

The rearrangement links TRBV28 to TRBJ1-2, with TRBD1 identical over 9 bases. This CDR3 has 15 amino acids. J was trimmed by 5 bases and V by 5 bases; bases with no gene match: 9. Germline-derived CDR1 and CDR2 are MDHEN and SYDVKM. This chain's CDR3 is CASSRPTGGAYGYTF. The CDR3 nucleotides are TGTGCCAGCAGTCGCCCCACAGGGGGCGCTTATGGCTACACCTTC.